This T cell receptor beta chain was sequenced for a study of regulatory T cells in long-lasting Graves disease. CDR3 length: 16 residues. The germline V gene has CDR1 SGHNT and CDR2 YENEEA. Building of the TCR beta libraries involved iRepertoire HTBI primers and Arm-PCR of CDR3 regions. Using its own MiXCR run on the multiplex PCR reads, TCRdb lists one record per CDR3 protein. This sample has 350,000 to 450,000 distinct CDR3 sequences, with approximately 15% found just once. Concerning this clonotype: A much larger clone differs from this one at a single base, so this may be a read error.

Time point defined: newly diagnosed GD, antithyroid drugs for less than 3 months. Preparation of the TCR library used RNA extracted from PBMCs. This sample also appeared in a second study, on T cells in Graves' hyperthyroidism and ophthalmopathy. That publication notes: The study defined stable Graves' hyperthyroidism as no ophthalmopathy progression within 18 months.

This material consisted of peripheral blood mononuclear cells (PBMCs), taken at new diagnosis, from a patient treated with antithyroid drugs. The gene calls are TRBV11-3 and TRBJ2-7; D assignment may be TRBD1 or TRBD2 (6 bases each). The TCR was taken from a woman in her forties with Graves disease. The DNA of the CDR3 is TGTGCCAGCAGCTTATGGAACAGGGCCGGGGGTTACGATCAGTACTTC. It translates to CASSLWNRAGGYDQYF.